The entry that follows covers one T cell receptor (beta chain) sequence. This sample is drawn from a study of CD8 T cells in Susac syndrome. CDR1 is SGHVS, CDR2 FQNEAQ, per germline. V gave up 5 bases and J gave up 2 bases, with 14 bases separating them. The CDR3 spans 15 residues. The RNA input was roughly 0.45 to 1 ug, and it was reverse transcribed with random hexamers. TCRdb fed the immunoSEQ multiplex PCR reads into MiXCR, producing one record per CDR3 protein. The sample lists about 140,000 distinct CDR3 sequences, roughly 94% seen once, with around 0.2% in the top ten. The TCR was taken from a human donor with Susac syndrome. The rearrangement joins TRBV7-8 to TRBJ2-3, with D unresolved. Sequences were obtained from CD8+ T cells from PBMCs. The CDR3 here is CASSNLDRATDTQYF. DNA for the CDR3: TGTGCCAGCAGCAACCTGGACCGGGCCACAGATACGCAGTATTTT.